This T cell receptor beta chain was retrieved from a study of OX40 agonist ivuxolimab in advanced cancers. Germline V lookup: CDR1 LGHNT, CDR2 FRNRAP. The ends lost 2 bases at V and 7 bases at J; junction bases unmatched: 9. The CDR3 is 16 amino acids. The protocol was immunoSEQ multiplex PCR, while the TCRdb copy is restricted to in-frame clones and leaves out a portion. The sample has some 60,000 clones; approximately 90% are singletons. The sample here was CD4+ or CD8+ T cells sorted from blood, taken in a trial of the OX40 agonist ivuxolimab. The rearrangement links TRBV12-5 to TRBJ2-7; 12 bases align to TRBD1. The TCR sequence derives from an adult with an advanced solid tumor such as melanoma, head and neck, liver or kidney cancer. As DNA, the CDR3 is TGTGCTAGTGGTTTGCTACAGGGACAGGGGGCTCGGGAGCAGTACTTC. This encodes CASGLLQGQGAREQYF.